This T cell receptor (beta chain) is from a study of T cells in severe cutaneous drug reactions. The wider study: Only probable or definite SJS/TEN or DRESS cases by RegiSCAR were enrolled.

As regards this clonotype: Its cognate antigen is unknown.

Carbamazepine had induced Stevens-Johnson syndrome or toxic epidermal necrolysis in the sequenced donors. General study findings and limits: Blister cells averaged around 30% and PBMC around 5% TRBV12-4 in carbamazepine-induced Stevens-Johnson syndrome or toxic epidermal necrolysis patients. A public TCRbeta CDR3 appeared in all seven CBZ-SJS/TEN blister samples, averaging roughly 13%.

The iRepertoire multiplex PCR system with TCR subtype-specific primers built both bulk and single-cell libraries. Primers for V, D and J regions amplified bulk TCR beta libraries. TCRdb re-analyzed the multiplex PCR reads; it lists each CDR3 protein once, without DNA. The table lists more than 5,500 distinct CDR3 sequences, with less than 40% in the top ten. The CDR3 totals 13 residues. The germline V gene has CDR1 MDHEN and CDR2 SYDVKM. Source material: cells from a skin blister. The chain employs TRBV28 and TRBJ1-2. The receptor's source is a human donor with toxic epidermal necrolysis, a severe cutaneous drug reaction. Here the CDR3 reads CASSSPGLYGYTF.